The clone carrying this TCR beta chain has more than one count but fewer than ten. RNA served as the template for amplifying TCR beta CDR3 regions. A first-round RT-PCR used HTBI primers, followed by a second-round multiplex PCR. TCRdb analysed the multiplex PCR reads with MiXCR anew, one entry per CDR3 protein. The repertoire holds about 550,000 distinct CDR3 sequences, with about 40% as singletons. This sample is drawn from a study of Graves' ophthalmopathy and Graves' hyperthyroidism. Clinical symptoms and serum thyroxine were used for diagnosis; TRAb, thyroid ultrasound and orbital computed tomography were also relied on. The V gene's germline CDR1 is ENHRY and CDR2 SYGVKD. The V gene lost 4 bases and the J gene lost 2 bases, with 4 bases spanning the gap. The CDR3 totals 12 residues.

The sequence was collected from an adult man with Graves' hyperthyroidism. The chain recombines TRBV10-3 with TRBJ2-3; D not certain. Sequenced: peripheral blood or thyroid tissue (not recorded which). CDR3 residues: CAISVSTDTQYF. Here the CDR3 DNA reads TGTGCCATCAGTGTATCCACAGATACGCAGTATTTT.